A selection of T cell receptor beta chains follows, all from one sample in a study of regulatory T cells in long-lasting Graves disease. TCRdb reanalysed the multiplex PCR reads using MiXCR and keeps one entry per CDR3 protein. The sample shows a few hundred thousand distinct CDR3 sequences, 14% of them seen only once. These same records also appear under a second study, on T cells in Graves' hyperthyroidism and ophthalmopathy.

Sequenced material: peripheral blood mononuclear cells (PBMCs), taken at new diagnosis, from a patient treated with antithyroid drugs. The receptors were gathered from a woman aged 50 to 60 with Graves disease. CDR3s include the opening cysteine and the closing phenylalanine or tryptophan. The order of the fields is V gene, clone size, D gene, J gene, CDR3 length, CDR3 protein, CDR3 DNA. A D gene is named only where the DNA matches it firmly. Part of the rows lack a size; the others show once, few, many or a class for expanded clones.

V: TRBV6-2/TRBV6-3
size: many
D: -
J: TRBJ1-1
length: 12
CDR3: CASEGEYTEAFF
DNA: TGTGCCAGCGAGGGCGAGTACACTGAAGCTTTCTTT

V: TRBV6-5
size: many
D: TRBD2
J: TRBJ2-5
length: 19
CDR3: CASSYIIGAGTSGSKTQYF
DNA: TGTGCCAGCAGTTACATAATCGGTGCGGGGACTAGCGGGAGTAAGACCCAGTACTTC

V: TRBV6-2/TRBV6-3
size: -
D: -
J: TRBJ2-6
length: 15
CDR3: CVSSPRSSGANVLTF
DNA: TGTGTCAGCAGCCCAAGAAGCTCTGGGGCCAACGTCCTGACTTTC

V: TRBV10-3
size: -
D: -
J: TRBJ2-5
length: 13
CDR3: CAIRAEGTETQYF
DNA: TGTGCCATCAGAGCCGAGGGGACAGAGACCCAGTACTTC

V: TRBV6-5
size: many
D: TRBD2
J: TRBJ2-7
length: 15
CDR3: CASRLLAGGAYEQYF
DNA: TGTGCCAGCAGGTTACTAGCGGGAGGTGCCTACGAGCAGTACTTC

V: TRBV28
size: few
D: -
J: TRBJ1-5
length: 15
CDR3: CASSSPVQGSQPQHF
DNA: TGTGCCAGCAGTTCCCCGGTTCAGGGAAGTCAGCCCCAGCATTTT

V: TRBV18
size: many
D: TRBD1
J: TRBJ2-7
length: 16
CDR3: CASSPPNRGRSYEQYF
DNA: TGTGCCAGCTCACCACCCAACAGGGGGCGAAGCTACGAGCAGTACTTC

V: TRBV28
size: -
D: -
J: TRBJ2-1
length: 13
CDR3: CASSLQLSREQFF
DNA: TGTGCCAGCAGTTTACAGCTGTCCCGAGAGCAGTTCTTC

V: TRBV5-1
size: few
D: -
J: TRBJ2-7
length: 14
CDR3: CASSLEDVAENKYF
DNA: TGCGCCAGCAGCTTGGAAGATGTAGCGGAGAACAAGTACTTC

V: TRBV4-1
size: few
D: TRBD2
J: TRBJ2-7
length: 15
CDR3: CASSPRTSGGYEQYF
DNA: TGCGCCAGCAGCCCACGGACTAGCGGGGGCTACGAGCAGTACTTC

V: TRBV7-8
size: few
D: -
J: TRBJ1-6
length: 17
CDR3: CASSLVPRRSGNSPLHF
DNA: TGTGCCAGCAGCTTAGTACCCCGTCGATCAGGGAATTCACCCCTCCACTTT

V: TRBV12-3/TRBV12-4
size: many
D: -
J: TRBJ2-3
length: 16
CDR3: CASSSRTYRGTDTQYF
DNA: TGTGCCAGCAGTTCCCGAACCTACAGGGGCACAGATACGCAGTATTTT

V: TRBV11-2
size: few
D: TRBD2
J: TRBJ2-2
length: 17
CDR3: CASSPLGLARNTGELFF
DNA: TGTGCCAGCAGCCCCTTGGGACTAGCCCGGAACACCGGGGAGCTGTTTTTT

V: TRBV3-1
size: many
D: -
J: TRBJ1-2
length: 16
CDR3: CASSQVLGVLGGGYTF
DNA: TGTGCCAGCAGCCAAGTCCTCGGGGTCCTAGGTGGAGGCTACACCTTC

V: TRBV3-1
size: many
D: TRBD2
J: TRBJ2-3
length: 16
CDR3: CASSLGLATGADTQYF
DNA: TGTGCCAGCAGCCTCGGACTAGCTACGGGAGCAGATACGCAGTATTTT

V: TRBV28
size: many
D: -
J: TRBJ1-1
length: 13
CDR3: CASSIVENTEAFF
DNA: TGTGCCAGCAGCATCGTCGAGAACACTGAAGCTTTCTTT

V: TRBV7-6
size: many
D: TRBD2
J: TRBJ2-5
length: 19
CDR3: CASSLVVNLRETIQETQYF
DNA: TGTGCCAGCAGCTTAGTGGTCAACTTGCGGGAGACAATTCAAGAGACCCAGTACTTC

V: TRBV5-5
size: -
D: -
J: TRBJ1-3
length: 15
CDR3: CASSFGWGSGNTIYF
DNA: TGTGCCAGCAGCTTTGGTTGGGGGTCTGGAAACACCATATATTTT

V: TRBV9
size: -
D: -
J: TRBJ1-3
length: 13
CDR3: CASSVGGPNTIYF
DNA: TGTGCCAGCAGCGTAGGGGGACCGAACACCATATATTTT

V: TRBV2
size: few
D: -
J: TRBJ1-3
length: 16
CDR3: CASSEVQGYSGNTIYF
DNA: TGTGCCAGCAGTGAAGTACAGGGCTACTCTGGAAACACCATATATTTT

V: TRBV29-1
size: many
D: TRBD1
J: TRBJ2-7
length: 16
CDR3: CSVRPSPRTGGDEQYF
DNA: TGCAGCGTCCGTCCTTCCCCCCGGACAGGGGGCGACGAGCAGTACTTC

V: TRBV5-5
size: -
D: -
J: TRBJ2-2
length: 12
CDR3: CVSSWNTGELFF
DNA: TGTGTCAGCAGCTGGAACACCGGGGAGCTGTTTTTT

V: TRBV11-2
size: -
D: TRBD2
J: TRBJ2-3
length: 15
CDR3: CASSLVVLAADTQYF
DNA: TGTGCCAGCAGCTTAGTGGTCCTAGCGGCAGATACGCAGTATTTT

V: TRBV13
size: -
D: -
J: TRBJ2-7
length: 14
CDR3: CASSLGLMGDEQYF
DNA: TGTGCCAGCAGCTTAGGCCTAATGGGAGACGAGCAGTACTTC

V: TRBV28
size: few
D: -
J: TRBJ2-7
length: 15
CDR3: CASSITSNPSYEQYF
DNA: TGTGCCAGCAGTATCACTAGCAATCCCTCCTACGAGCAGTACTTC

V: TRBV10-3
size: many
D: TRBD2
J: TRBJ2-2
length: 15
CDR3: CAIMTSGTNTGELFF
DNA: TGTGCCATCATGACTAGCGGAACGAACACCGGGGAGCTGTTTTTT

V: TRBV7-2
size: many
D: TRBD2
J: TRBJ2-7
length: 16
CDR3: CASSLAETSGGYEQYF
DNA: TGTGCCAGCAGCTTAGCGGAGACTAGCGGGGGGTACGAGCAGTACTTC

V: TRBV28
size: many
D: -
J: TRBJ2-7
length: 15
CDR3: CASSSPGLGGGEQYF
DNA: TGTGCCAGCAGTTCGCCGGGACTAGGGGGCGGCGAGCAGTACTTC

V: TRBV5-1
size: few
D: -
J: TRBJ1-1
length: 15
CDR3: CASSLGGGRGSEAFF
DNA: TGCGCCAGCAGCTTGGGGGGGGGGCGCGGCTCTGAAGCTTTCTTT

V: TRBV20-1
size: few
D: TRBD2
J: TRBJ2-1
length: 17
CDR3: CSAKGLAGDNSYNEQFF
DNA: TGCAGTGCTAAAGGACTAGCGGGAGATAACTCCTACAATGAGCAGTTCTTC

V: TRBV5-1
size: few
D: TRBD2
J: TRBJ2-3
length: 15
CDR3: CASSSGLVHADTQYF
DNA: TGCGCCAGCAGCTCCGGACTAGTCCACGCAGATACGCAGTATTTT

V: TRBV2
size: many
D: TRBD2
J: TRBJ2-1
length: 16
CDR3: CASSVYKSGSYNEQFF
DNA: TGTGCCAGCAGTGTTTACAAGAGCGGGAGTTACAATGAGCAGTTCTTC

V: TRBV28
size: few
D: TRBD1
J: TRBJ1-4
length: 14
CDR3: CASSKQGVAEKLFF
DNA: TGTGCCAGCAGTAAACAGGGGGTTGCGGAAAAACTGTTTTTT

V: TRBV27
size: -
D: TRBD2
J: TRBJ2-1
length: 16
CDR3: CASSFVLANKYNEQFF
DNA: TGTGCCAGCAGTTTCGTACTAGCGAATAAATACAATGAGCAGTTCTTC

V: TRBV13
size: many
D: -
J: TRBJ2-3
length: 15
CDR3: CASSPRTFNTDTQYF
DNA: TGTGCCAGCAGCCCCAGGACCTTTAACACAGATACGCAGTATTTT

V: TRBV28
size: many
D: -
J: TRBJ1-1
length: 13
CDR3: CASMGGVDTEAFF
DNA: TGTGCCAGCATGGGGGGCGTGGACACTGAAGCTTTCTTT

V: TRBV2
size: many
D: -
J: TRBJ1-4
length: 14
CDR3: CASSFQGTNEKLFF
DNA: TGTGCCAGCAGTTTCCAGGGGACTAATGAAAAACTGTTTTTT

V: TRBV12-3/TRBV12-4
size: few
D: -
J: TRBJ2-4
length: 15
CDR3: CASSTGHLAKNIQYF
DNA: TGTGCCAGCAGTACGGGACACCTAGCCAAAAACATTCAGTACTTC

V: TRBV20-1
size: many
D: -
J: TRBJ2-2
length: 14
CDR3: CSARDLDYTGELFF
DNA: TGCAGTGCTAGAGATCTGGACTACACCGGGGAGCTGTTTTTT

V: TRBV20-1
size: few
D: TRBD2
J: TRBJ2-2
length: 18
CDR3: CSARRGLAGLGDTGELFF
DNA: TGCAGTGCTAGGAGGGGACTAGCGGGACTAGGGGACACCGGGGAGCTGTTTTTT

V: TRBV28
size: few
D: -
J: TRBJ2-2
length: 13
CDR3: CASIGGGPGELFF
DNA: TGTGCCAGCATTGGGGGTGGACCCGGGGAGCTGTTTTTT

V: TRBV28
size: many
D: -
J: TRBJ2-2
length: 14
CDR3: CASSGAANTGELFF
DNA: TGTGCCAGCAGTGGGGCAGCCAACACCGGGGAGCTGTTTTTT

V: TRBV20-1
size: -
D: TRBD2
J: TRBJ2-7
length: 14
CDR3: CSARVAGILYEQYF
DNA: TGCAGTGCTAGAGTAGCGGGAATTCTCTACGAGCAGTACTTC

V: TRBV27
size: many
D: TRBD2
J: TRBJ2-7
length: 16
CDR3: CASSPRLREGPYEQYF
DNA: TGTGCCAGCAGCCCCCGCTTGCGGGAGGGCCCCTACGAGCAGTACTTC

V: TRBV5-1
size: -
D: -
J: TRBJ2-1
length: 16
CDR3: CASSPHLKSSYNEQFF
DNA: TGCGCCAGCAGCCCCCACTTGAAGAGCTCCTACAATGAGCAGTTCTTC

V: TRBV28
size: many
D: TRBD1
J: TRBJ2-7
length: 15
CDR3: CASRQLRDRGYEQYF
DNA: TGTGCCAGCAGGCAGTTAAGGGACAGGGGATACGAGCAGTACTTC

V: TRBV12-3/TRBV12-4
size: few
D: -
J: TRBJ1-3
length: 17
CDR3: CASTPLIQAVSGNTIYF
DNA: TGTGCCAGCACCCCTTTAATCCAAGCCGTCTCTGGAAACACCATATATTTT

V: TRBV20-1
size: many
D: -
J: TRBJ2-7
length: 14
CDR3: CSAREWTAPYEQYF
DNA: TGCAGTGCTAGAGAGTGGACGGCCCCCTACGAGCAGTACTTC

V: TRBV18
size: many
D: -
J: TRBJ1-5
length: 13
CDR3: CASSPRSDQPQHF
DNA: TGTGCCAGCTCACCACGGAGTGACCAGCCCCAGCATTTT

V: TRBV28
size: many
D: -
J: TRBJ2-5
length: 15
CDR3: CASSLVWQTQETQYF
DNA: TGTGCCAGCAGTTTAGTATGGCAGACCCAAGAGACCCAGTACTTC

V: TRBV5-4
size: once
D: TRBD1
J: TRBJ2-5
length: 14
CDR3: CASSSTGGMQTQYF
DNA: TGTGCCAGCAGCTCTACAGGGGGTATGCAGACCCAGTACTTC

V: TRBV7-9
size: -
D: -
J: TRBJ1-3
length: 17
CDR3: CASSHIGDFYSGNTIYF
DNA: TGTGCCAGCAGCCATATTGGAGATTTTTACTCTGGAAACACCATATATTTT

V: TRBV28
size: many
D: TRBD2
J: TRBJ2-1
length: 22
CDR3: CASSSSWQTGTSGSNSYNEQFF
DNA: TGTGCCAGCAGTTCATCATGGCAGACGGGGACTAGCGGGAGTAATTCCTACAATGAGCAGTTCTTC

V: TRBV28
size: -
D: TRBD2
J: TRBJ2-7
length: 20
CDR3: CASSLSWRGLATVFSYEQYF
DNA: TGTGCCAGCAGTTTAAGTTGGAGGGGACTAGCGACTGTTTTCTCCTACGAGCAGTACTTC

V: TRBV12-3/TRBV12-4
size: many
D: -
J: TRBJ1-5
length: 14
CDR3: CASSLRQGNQPQHF
DNA: TGTGCCAGCAGTTTACGACAGGGCAATCAGCCCCAGCATTTT

V: TRBV28
size: many
D: -
J: TRBJ1-1
length: 15
CDR3: CASSSPRGANTEAFF
DNA: TGTGCCAGCAGCAGTCCAAGGGGGGCTAACACTGAAGCTTTCTTT